This T cell receptor (beta chain) originates from a study of somatic mutations in cytotoxic T cells in rheumatoid arthritis. Findings and limits, study-wide: Unidentified antigens were the targets of the expanded CD8+ clones. Multiple comparisons were not accounted for in the slight TRBV07 underrepresentation seen in rheumatoid arthritis patients. More than 20% of CD8+ cells belonged to the largest clone in about an eighth of the 65 patients.

CDR3 length: 15 amino acids. Germline V gives CDR1 PRHDT, CDR2 FYEKMQ (reference sequence). V was pared by 2 bases and J by 4 bases, with 2 bases of the junction left unmatched. Profiling relied on immunoSEQ multiplex PCR, and the TCRdb table lists in-frame clones only, not all of them. Of tens of thousands of clones in the sample, around 87% were seen once. Regarding this clone: Its antigen is as yet unknown.

J is TRBJ2-2 and V is TRBV13; 9 bases map to TRBD2. The specimen was CD8+ T cells sorted from blood. This TCR came from an adult with rheumatoid arthritis. CDR3 sequence reads: CASSLRAGGTGELFF. The DNA for the CDR3 is TGTGCCAGCAGCTTACGAGCGGGGGGCACCGGGGAGCTGTTTTTT.